This TCR beta chain was sequenced in a study of blood T cell repertoires in COVID-19. The protocol was immunoSEQ multiplex PCR, while the TCRdb copy is restricted to in-frame clones and leaves out a portion. The sample includes 200,000 to 250,000 clones, 83% seen only once; the top ten take 0.95% to 1.5%. The CDR3 spans 15 residues. Looked up from germline, CDR1 is LGHDT and CDR2 is YNNKEL (reference sequence). Trimming at V came to 4 bases and at J to 6 bases, leaving 9 bases not matched to a gene. The chain uses TRBV3-1 (or the pseudogene TRBV3-2) and TRBJ2-1; 7 bases align to TRBD2. Sequencing was carried out using peripheral blood. The clonotype was recovered from a woman in her 30s with COVID-19, enrolled during active disease. As DNA, the CDR3 is TGTGCCAGCAGCCCGAGGACTAGGACCTCCAATGAGCAGTTCTTC. It specifies CASSPRTRTSNEQFF.